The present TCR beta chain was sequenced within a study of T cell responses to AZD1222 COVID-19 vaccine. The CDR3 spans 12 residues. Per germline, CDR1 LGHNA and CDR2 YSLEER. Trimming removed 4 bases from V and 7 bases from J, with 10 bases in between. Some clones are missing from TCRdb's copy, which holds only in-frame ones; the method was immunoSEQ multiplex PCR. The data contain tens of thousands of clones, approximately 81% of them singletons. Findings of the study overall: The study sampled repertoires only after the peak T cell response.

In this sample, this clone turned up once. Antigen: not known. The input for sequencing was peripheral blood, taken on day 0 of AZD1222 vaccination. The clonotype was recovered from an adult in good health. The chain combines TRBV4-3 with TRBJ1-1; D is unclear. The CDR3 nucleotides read TGCGCCAGCAGCCCCGAGGGAGGTGAAGCTTTCTTT. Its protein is CASSPEGGEAFF.